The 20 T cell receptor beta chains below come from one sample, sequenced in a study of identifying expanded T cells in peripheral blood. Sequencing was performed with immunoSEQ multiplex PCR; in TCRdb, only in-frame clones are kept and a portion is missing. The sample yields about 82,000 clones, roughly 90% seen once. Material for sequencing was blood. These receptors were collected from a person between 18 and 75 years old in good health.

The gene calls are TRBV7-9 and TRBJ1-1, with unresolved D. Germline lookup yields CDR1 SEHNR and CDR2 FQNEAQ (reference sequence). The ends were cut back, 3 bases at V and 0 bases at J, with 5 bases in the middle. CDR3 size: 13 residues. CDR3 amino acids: CASSFQMNTEAFF. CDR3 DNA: TGTGCCAGCAGCTTTCAAATGAACACTGAAGCTTTCTTT.

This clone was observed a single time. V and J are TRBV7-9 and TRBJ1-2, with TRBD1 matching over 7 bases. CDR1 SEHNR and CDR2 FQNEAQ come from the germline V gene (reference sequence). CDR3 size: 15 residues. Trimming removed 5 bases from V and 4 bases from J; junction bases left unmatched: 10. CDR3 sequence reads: CASSARQGLTYGYTF. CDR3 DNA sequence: TGTGCCAGCAGCGCTCGACAGGGACTAACCTATGGCTACACCTTC.

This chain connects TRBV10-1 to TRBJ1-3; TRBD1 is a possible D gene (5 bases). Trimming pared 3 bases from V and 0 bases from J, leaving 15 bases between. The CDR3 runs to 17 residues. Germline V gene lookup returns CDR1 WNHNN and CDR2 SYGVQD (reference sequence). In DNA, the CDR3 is TGCGCCAGCAGTGATGGATCGGGACGGGACTCTGGAAACACCATATATTTT. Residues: CASSDGSGRDSGNTIYF.

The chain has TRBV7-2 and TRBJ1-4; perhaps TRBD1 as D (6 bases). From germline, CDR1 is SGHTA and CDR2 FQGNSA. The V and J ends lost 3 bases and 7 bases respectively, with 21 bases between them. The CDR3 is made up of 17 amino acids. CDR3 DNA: TGTGCCAGCAGCTTCAGTCAAGGGGGAAGCCTAGGTGAAAAACTGTTTTTT. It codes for CASSFSQGGSLGEKLFF.

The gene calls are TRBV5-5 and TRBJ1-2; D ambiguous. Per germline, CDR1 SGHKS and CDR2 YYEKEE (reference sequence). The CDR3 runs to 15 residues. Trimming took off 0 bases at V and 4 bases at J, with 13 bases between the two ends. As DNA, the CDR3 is TGTGCCAGCAGCTTGGTCCCATCTTCGCCCTATGGCTACACCTTC. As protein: CASSLVPSSPYGYTF.

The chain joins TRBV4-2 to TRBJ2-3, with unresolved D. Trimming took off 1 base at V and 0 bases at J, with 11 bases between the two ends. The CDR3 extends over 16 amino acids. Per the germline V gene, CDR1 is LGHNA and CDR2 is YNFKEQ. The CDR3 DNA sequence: TGTGCCAGCAGCCAAGGGCAGACGCCTAGCACAGATACGCAGTATTTT. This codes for CASSQGQTPSTDTQYF.

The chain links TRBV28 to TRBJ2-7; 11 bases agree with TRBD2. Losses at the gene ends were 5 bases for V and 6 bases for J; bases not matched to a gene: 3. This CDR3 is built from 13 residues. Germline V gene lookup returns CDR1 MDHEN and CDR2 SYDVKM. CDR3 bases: TGTGCCAGCAGTCAGGGACTAGCGGCCGAGCAGTACTTC. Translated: CASSQGLAAEQYF.

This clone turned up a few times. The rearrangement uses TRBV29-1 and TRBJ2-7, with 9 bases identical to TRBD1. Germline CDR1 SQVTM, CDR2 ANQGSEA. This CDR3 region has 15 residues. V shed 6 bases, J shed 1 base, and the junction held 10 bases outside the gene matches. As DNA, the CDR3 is TGCAGCGTCGCGTCCGGGACAGGGACTTCCTACGAGCAGTACTTC. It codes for CSVASGTGTSYEQYF.

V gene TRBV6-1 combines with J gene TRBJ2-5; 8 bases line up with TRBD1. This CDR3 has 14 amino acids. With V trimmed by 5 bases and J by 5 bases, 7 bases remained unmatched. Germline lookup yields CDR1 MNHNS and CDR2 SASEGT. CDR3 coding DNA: TGTGCCAGCAGTAGGGACAGGCTGTGGGAGACCCAGTACTTC. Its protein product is CASSRDRLWETQYF.

CDR3: CASSQLAGAPSKNIQYF. CDR3 DNA sequence: TGTGCCAGCAGCCAACTAGCGGGAGCCCCCTCCAAAAACATTCAGTACTTC. The chain carries TRBV7-2 and TRBJ2-4; TRBD2 matches 11 bases. J lost 2 bases, V lost 5 bases, and 8 bases had no gene match. This CDR3 has 17 residues. Looked up from germline, CDR1 is SGHTA and CDR2 is FQGNSA.

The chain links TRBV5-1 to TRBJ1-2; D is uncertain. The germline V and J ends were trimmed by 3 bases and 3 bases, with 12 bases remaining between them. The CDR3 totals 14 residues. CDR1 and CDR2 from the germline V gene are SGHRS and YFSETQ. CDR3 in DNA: TGCGCCAGCAGCTCAACACTGGCCGACTATGGCTACACCTTC. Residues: CASSSTLADYGYTF. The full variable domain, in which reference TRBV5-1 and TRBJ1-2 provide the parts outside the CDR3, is KAGVTQTPRYLIKTRGQQVTLSCSPISGHRSVSWYQQTPGQGLQFLFEYFSETQRNKGNFPGRFSGRQFSNSRSEMNVSTLELGDSALYLCASSSTLADYGYTFGSGTRLTVV.

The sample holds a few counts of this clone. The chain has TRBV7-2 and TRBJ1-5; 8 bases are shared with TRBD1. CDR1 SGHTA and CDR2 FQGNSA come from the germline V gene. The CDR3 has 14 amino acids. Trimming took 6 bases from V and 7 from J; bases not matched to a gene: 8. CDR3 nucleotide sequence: TGTGCCAGCAGTTATACAGGGGGAGTCCAGCCCCAGCATTTT. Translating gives CASSYTGGVQPQHF.

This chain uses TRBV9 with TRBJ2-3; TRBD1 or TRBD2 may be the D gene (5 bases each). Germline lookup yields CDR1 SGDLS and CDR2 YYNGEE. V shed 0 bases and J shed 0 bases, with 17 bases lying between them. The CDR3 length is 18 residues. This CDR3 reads CASSVVEGRTSSTDTQYF. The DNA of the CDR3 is TGTGCCAGCAGCGTAGTTGAGGGGAGAACGTCTAGCACAGATACGCAGTATTTT. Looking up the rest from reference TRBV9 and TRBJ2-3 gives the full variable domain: DSGVTQTPKHLITATGQRVTLRCSPRSGDLSVYWYQQSLDQGLQFLIQYYNGEERAKGNILERFSAQQFPDLHSELNLSSLELGDSALYFCASSVVEGRTSSTDTQYFGPGTRLTVL.

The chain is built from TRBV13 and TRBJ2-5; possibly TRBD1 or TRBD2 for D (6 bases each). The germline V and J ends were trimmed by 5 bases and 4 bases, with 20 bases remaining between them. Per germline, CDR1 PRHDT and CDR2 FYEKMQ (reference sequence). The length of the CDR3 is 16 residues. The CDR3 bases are TGTGCCAGCAGCCCCCGGGGGCACCTCCCGGCAGAGACCCAGTACTTC. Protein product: CASSPRGHLPAETQYF.

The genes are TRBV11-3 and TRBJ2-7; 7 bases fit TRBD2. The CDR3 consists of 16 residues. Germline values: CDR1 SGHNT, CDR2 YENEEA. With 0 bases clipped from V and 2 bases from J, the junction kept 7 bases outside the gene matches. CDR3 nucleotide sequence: TGTGCCAGCAGCTTAGATCTGGCGGGAGCCCCCTACGAGCAGTACTTC. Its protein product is CASSLDLAGAPYEQYF.

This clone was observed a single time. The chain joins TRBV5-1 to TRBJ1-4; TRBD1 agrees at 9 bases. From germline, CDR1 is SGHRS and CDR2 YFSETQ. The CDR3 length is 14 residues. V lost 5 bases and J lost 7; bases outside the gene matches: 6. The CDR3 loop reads CASSTGGLGEKLFF. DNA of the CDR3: TGCGCCAGCAGTACAGGGGGCCTAGGTGAAAAACTGTTTTTT.

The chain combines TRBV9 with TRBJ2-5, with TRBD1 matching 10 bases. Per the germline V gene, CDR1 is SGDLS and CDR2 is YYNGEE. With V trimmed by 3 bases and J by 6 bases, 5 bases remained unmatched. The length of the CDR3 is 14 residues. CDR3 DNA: TGTGCCAGCAGCGCACAGACAGGGGGCAAGACCCAGTACTTC. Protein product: CASSAQTGGKTQYF.

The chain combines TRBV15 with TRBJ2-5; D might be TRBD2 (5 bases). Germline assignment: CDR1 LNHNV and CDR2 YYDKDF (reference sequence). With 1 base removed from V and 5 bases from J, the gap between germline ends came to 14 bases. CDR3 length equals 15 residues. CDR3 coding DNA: TGTGCCACCAGCAGAGCTAGGACTCCGAAGGAGACCCAGTACTTC. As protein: CATSRARTPKETQYF.

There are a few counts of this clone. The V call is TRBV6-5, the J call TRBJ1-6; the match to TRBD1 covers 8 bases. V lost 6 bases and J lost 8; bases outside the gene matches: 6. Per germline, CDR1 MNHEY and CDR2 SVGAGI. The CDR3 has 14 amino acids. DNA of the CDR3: TGTGCCAGCAGATACAGGGGGTGGGATTCACCCCTCCACTTT. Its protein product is CASRYRGWDSPLHF.

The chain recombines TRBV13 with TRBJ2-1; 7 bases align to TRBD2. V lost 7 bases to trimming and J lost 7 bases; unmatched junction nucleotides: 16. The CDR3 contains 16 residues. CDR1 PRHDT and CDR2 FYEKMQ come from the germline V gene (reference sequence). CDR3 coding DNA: TGTGCCAGCAATACTAGATATGGGACTATCAATAATGAGCAGTTCTTC. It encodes CASNTRYGTINNEQFF.